This is a list of T cell receptor beta chains from one sample in a study of T cells in localized non-small cell lung cancer. Measured with immunoSEQ multiplex PCR; TCRdb has only the in-frame clones, and not every one. Among 70,000 to 100,000 clones, around 90% were seen once, and the ten largest hold about 4%. Here the sequenced sample was PBMCs, taken before any cancer treatment. These receptors were collected from a woman aged 35 to 69 with stage II squamous cell lung carcinoma. Both conserved end residues are part of each CDR3. A D gene is named only where the DNA matches it firmly. Size values are once, few and many counts, or a class for expanded clones, and some rows have none.

>TRBJ2-3|-|-|TRBV6-1
CASGRSSASTDTQYF
TGTGCCAGCGGACGCTCTAGCGCTAGCACAGATACGCAGTATTTT
>TRBJ1-2|-|-|TRBV5-4
CASRAARGNYGYTF
TGTGCCAGCAGGGCAGCGAGAGGTAACTATGGCTACACCTTC
>TRBJ1-1|few|-|TRBV9
CASSPSGGASTEAFF
TGTGCCAGCAGCCCAAGCGGGGGCGCGAGCACTGAAGCTTTCTTT
>TRBJ1-1|-|-|TRBV18
CASSPRREREAFF
TGTGCCAGCTCACCAAGACGCGAAAGAGAAGCTTTCTTT
>TRBJ1-2|-|-|TRBV11-2
CASSLENRGYTF
TGTGCCAGCAGCTTAGAAAACAGGGGCTACACCTTC
>TRBJ1-5|-|-|TRBV25-1
CASSGGHKGQPQHF
TGTGCCAGCAGTGGGGGACATAAGGGTCAGCCCCAGCATTTT
>TRBJ1-5|once|-|TRBV6-5
CASSYGPAKDQPQHF
TGTGCCAGCAGTTACGGTCCAGCGAAGGATCAGCCCCAGCATTTT
>TRBJ1-2|-|-|TRBV25-1
CASSSGYGYTF
TGTGCCAGCAGTAGCGGCTATGGCTACACCTTC
>TRBJ1-1|-|-|TRBV19
CASQDTMLGNTEAFF
TGTGCCAGTCAGGACACGATGTTGGGGAACACTGAAGCTTTCTTT
>TRBJ1-1|-|-|TRBV12-5
CASGSGGRTEAFF
TGTGCTAGTGGTTCGGGGGGGCGCACTGAAGCTTTCTTT
>TRBJ1-5|-|-|TRBV2
CASRVNSNQPQHF
TGTGCCAGCAGGGTCAATAGCAATCAGCCCCAGCATTTT
>TRBJ2-5|-|-|TRBV5-1
CASSLVLEETQYF
TGCGCCAGCAGCTTGGTGCTCGAAGAGACCCAGTACTTC
>TRBJ2-7|-|TRBD2|TRBV10-3
CAISDFSGRPHEQYF
TGTGCCATCAGTGATTTTAGCGGGAGGCCCCACGAGCAGTACTTC
>TRBJ1-2|few|-|TRBV2
CATTGGRGYTF
TGTGCAACTACGGGCGGTAGGGGCTACACCTTC
>TRBJ1-2|-|-|TRBV7-9
CASSLGPPVGGYTF
TGTGCCAGCAGTTTGGGACCGCCCGTAGGAGGCTACACCTTC
>TRBJ2-5|-|TRBD2|TRBV29-1
CSVVTGTSSLVTQYF
TGCAGCGTCGTCACCGGGACTAGCAGTTTAGTGACCCAGTACTTC
>TRBJ1-3|-|TRBD1|TRBV4-1
CASTRDRGPSGNTIYF
TGCGCCAGCACACGGGACAGGGGTCCCTCTGGAAACACCATATATTTT
>TRBJ1-2|-|-|TRBV4-1
CASSQVLGGYTF
TGCGCCAGCAGCCAAGTACTGGGAGGCTACACCTTC